The 3 T cell receptor beta chains below all came from one sample that was sequenced in a study of blood T cell repertoires in COVID-19 (dated by TCRdb to the early 2020s). The library was built by means of the immunoSEQ multiplex PCR assay. TCRdb's version of the immuneACCESS table is confined to in-frame rearrangements and falls short of the full clone set. An unresolved V gene accounts for under half of the shortfall where checked; the remainder is of unknown origin. The sample records more than 110,000 clones, approximately 79% of which are singletons. The ten largest clones add up to 3% to 4.5% of the sample. Source material: peripheral blood. These receptors were collected from a man in his 60s with acute or convalescent COVID-19.

The sample holds one count of this clone. The chain links TRBV18 to TRBJ2-5; the D gene is possibly TRBD1 (5 bases). This CDR3 is 14 amino acids long. V was clipped by 0 bases and J by 7 bases, with 12 bases between them. Germline values: CDR1 KGHSH, CDR2 LQKENI. This CDR3 reads CASSPPGLPSTQYF. The DNA for the CDR3 is TGTGCCAGCTCACCACCGGGGCTCCCCTCGACCCAGTACTTC.

The genes are TRBV5-6 and TRBJ2-2; TRBD2 agrees at 8 bases. The V and J ends lost 5 bases and 4 bases, in that order; junction bases with no gene match: 7. The CDR3 has 15 residues. Germline V lookup: CDR1 SGHDT, CDR2 YYEEEE. The CDR3: CASRVRGLGTGELFF. In DNA, the CDR3 is TGTGCCAGCAGGGTTAGGGGACTAGGCACCGGGGAGCTGTTTTTT.

The chain carries TRBV5-1 and TRBJ1-1; no firm D call. Germline CDR1 SGHRS, CDR2 YFSETQ. The germline V and J ends were trimmed by 0 bases and 3 bases, with 9 bases remaining between them. This CDR3 contains 14 residues. This chain's CDR3 is CASSLDSHYTEAFF. The DNA of the CDR3 is TGCGCCAGCAGCTTGGATTCCCATTACACTGAAGCTTTCTTT.